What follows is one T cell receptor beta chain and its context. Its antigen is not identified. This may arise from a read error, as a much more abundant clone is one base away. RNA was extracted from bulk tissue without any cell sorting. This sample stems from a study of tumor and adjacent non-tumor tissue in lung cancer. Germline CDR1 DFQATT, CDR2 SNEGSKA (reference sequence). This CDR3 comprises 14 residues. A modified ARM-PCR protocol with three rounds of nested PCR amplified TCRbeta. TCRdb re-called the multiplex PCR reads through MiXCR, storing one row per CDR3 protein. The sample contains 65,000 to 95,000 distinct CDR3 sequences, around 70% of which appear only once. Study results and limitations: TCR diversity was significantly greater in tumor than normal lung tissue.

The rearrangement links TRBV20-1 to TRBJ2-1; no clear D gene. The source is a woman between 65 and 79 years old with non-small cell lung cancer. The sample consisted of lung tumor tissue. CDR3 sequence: CNAPRGQSYNEQFF. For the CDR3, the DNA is TGCAATGCCCCGAGAGGCCAATCCTACAATGAGCAGTTCTTC.